Described below is a single T cell receptor beta chain sequence and its context. Germline V gene lookup returns CDR1 MNHEY and CDR2 SVGAGI. This CDR3 is 15 amino acids long. V lost 0 bases, J lost 2 bases, and 10 bases lay in between. This entry belongs to a study of blood T cells in healthy people across ages. Together with a sample-barcoded 5' primer, a J-beta primer mix was included in a second PCR lasting 7 to 11 cycles. The template-switch adaptor, which had 12 random nucleotides, put a tag on each cDNA molecule. TCRdb re-called the 5' RACE reads with MiXCR, one entry per CDR3 protein. The sample lists around 2 million distinct CDR3 sequences, 30% to 40% occurring once.

The sequence was collected from a human donor in good health. Input material: blood. The V gene is TRBV6-5, the J gene TRBJ1-1; D is possibly TRBD1 (5 bases). CDR3 loop: CASSYSRGGNTEAFF. CDR3 sequence (DNA): TGTGCCAGCAGTTACTCTCGCGGGGGAAACACTGAAGCTTTCTTT.